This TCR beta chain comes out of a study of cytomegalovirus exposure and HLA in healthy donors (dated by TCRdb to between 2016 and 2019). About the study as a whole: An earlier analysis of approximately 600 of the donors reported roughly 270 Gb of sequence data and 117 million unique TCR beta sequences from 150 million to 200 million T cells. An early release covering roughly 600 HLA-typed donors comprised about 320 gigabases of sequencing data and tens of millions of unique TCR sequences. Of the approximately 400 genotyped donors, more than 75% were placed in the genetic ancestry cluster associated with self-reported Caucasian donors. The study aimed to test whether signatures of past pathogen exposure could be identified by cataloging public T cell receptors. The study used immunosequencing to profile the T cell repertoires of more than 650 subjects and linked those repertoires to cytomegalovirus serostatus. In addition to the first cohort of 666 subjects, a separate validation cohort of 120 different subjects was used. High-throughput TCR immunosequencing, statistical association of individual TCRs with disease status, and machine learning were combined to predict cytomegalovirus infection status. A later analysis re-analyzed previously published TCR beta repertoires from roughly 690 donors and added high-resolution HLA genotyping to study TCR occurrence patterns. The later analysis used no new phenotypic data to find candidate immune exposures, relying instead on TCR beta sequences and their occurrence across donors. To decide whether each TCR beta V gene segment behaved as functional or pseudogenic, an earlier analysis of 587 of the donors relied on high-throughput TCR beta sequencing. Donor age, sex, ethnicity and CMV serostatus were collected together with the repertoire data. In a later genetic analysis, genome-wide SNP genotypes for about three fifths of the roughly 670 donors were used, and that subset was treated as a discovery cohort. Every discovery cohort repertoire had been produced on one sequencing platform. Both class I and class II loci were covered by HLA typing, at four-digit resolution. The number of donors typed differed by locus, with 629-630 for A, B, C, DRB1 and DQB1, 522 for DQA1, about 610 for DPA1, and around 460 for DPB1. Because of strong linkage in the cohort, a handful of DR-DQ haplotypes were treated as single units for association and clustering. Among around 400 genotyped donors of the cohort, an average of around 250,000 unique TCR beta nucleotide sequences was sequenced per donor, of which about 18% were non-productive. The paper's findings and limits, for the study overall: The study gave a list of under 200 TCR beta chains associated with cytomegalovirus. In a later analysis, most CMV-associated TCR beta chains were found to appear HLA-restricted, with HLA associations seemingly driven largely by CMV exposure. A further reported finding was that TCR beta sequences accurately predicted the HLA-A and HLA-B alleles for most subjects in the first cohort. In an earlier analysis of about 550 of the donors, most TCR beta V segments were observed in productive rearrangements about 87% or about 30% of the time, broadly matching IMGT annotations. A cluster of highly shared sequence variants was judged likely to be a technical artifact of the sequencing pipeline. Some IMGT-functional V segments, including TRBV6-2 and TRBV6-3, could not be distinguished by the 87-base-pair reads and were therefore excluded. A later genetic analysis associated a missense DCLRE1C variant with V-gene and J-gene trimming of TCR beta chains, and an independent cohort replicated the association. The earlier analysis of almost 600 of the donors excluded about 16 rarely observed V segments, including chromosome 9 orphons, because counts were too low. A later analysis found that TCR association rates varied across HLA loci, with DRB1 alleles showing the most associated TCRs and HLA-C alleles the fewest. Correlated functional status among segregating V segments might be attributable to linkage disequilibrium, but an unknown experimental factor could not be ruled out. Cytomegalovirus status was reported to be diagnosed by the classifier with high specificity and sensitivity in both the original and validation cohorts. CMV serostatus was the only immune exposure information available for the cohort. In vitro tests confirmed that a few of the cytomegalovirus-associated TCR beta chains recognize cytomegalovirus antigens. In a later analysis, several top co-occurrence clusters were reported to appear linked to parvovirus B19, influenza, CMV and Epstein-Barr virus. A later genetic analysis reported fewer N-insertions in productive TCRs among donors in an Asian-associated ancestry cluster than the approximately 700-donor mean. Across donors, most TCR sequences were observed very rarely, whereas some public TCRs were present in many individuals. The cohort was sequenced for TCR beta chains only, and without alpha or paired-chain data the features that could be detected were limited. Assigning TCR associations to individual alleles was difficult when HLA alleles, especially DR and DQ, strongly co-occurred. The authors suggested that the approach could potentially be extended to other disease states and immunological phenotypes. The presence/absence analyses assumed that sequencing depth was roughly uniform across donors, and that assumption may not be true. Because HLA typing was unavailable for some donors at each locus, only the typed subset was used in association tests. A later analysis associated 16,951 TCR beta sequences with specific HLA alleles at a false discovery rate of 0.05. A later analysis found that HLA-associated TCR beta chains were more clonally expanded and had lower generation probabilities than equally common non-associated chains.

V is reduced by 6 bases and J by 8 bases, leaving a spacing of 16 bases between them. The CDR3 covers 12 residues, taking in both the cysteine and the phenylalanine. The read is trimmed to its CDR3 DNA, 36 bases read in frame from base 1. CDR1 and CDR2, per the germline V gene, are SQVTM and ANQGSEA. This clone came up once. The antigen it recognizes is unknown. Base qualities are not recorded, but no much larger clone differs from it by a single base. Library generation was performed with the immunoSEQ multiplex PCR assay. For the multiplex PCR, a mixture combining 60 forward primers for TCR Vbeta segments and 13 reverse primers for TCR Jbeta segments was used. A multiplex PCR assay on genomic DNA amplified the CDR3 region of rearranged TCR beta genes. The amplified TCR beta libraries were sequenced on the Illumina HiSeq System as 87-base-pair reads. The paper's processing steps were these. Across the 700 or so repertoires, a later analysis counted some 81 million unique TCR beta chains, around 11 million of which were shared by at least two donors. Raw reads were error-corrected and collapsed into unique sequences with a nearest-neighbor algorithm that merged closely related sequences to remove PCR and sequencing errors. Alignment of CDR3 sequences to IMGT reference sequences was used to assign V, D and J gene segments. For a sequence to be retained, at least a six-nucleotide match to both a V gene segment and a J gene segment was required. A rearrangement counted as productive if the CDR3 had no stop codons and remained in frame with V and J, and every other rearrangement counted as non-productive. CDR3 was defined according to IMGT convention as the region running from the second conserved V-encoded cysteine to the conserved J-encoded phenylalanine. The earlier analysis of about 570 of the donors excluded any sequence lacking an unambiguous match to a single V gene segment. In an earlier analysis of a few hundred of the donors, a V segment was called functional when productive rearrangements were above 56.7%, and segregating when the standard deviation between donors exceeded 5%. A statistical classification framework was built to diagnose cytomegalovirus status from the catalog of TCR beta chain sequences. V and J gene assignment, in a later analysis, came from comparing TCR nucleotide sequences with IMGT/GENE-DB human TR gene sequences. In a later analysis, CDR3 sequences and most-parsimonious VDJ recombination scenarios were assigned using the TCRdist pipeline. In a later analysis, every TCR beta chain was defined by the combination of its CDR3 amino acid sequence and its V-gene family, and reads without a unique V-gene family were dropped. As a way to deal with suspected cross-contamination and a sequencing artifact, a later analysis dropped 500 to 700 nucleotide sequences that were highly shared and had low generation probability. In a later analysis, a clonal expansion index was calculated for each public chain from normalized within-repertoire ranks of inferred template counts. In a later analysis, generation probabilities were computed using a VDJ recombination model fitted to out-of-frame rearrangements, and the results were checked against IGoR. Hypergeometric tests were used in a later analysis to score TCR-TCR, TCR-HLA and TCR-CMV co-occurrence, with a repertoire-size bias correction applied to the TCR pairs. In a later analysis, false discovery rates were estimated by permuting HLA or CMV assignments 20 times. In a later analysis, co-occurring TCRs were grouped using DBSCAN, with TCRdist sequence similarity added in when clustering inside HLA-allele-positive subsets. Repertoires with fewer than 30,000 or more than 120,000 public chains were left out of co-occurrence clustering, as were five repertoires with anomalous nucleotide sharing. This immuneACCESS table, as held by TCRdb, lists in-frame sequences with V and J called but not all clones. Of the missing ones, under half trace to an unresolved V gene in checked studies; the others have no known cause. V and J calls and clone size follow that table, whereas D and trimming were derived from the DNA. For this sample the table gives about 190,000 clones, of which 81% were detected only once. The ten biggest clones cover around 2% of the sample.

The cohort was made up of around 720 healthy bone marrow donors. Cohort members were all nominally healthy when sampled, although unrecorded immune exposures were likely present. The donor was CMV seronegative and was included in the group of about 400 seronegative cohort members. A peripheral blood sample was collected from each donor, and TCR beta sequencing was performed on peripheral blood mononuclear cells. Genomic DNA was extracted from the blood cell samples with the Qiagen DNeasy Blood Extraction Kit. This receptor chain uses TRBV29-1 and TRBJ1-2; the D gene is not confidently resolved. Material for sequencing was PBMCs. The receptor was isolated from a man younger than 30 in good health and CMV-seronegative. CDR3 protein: CSVTEGDSGYTF. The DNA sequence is TGCAGCGTGACTGAGGGTGACTCCGGCTACACCTTC.